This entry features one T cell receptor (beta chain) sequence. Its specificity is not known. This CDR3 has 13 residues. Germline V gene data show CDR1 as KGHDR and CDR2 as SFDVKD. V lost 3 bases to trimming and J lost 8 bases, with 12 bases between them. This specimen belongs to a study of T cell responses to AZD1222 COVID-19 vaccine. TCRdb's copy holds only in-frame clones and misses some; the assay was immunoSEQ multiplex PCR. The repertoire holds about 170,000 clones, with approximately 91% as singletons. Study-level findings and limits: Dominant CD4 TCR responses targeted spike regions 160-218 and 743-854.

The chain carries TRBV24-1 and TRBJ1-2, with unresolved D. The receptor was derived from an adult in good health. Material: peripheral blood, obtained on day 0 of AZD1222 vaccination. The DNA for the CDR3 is TGTGCCACCAGTGATAGATCAGATGGCGGCTACACCTTC. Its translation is CATSDRSDGGYTF.